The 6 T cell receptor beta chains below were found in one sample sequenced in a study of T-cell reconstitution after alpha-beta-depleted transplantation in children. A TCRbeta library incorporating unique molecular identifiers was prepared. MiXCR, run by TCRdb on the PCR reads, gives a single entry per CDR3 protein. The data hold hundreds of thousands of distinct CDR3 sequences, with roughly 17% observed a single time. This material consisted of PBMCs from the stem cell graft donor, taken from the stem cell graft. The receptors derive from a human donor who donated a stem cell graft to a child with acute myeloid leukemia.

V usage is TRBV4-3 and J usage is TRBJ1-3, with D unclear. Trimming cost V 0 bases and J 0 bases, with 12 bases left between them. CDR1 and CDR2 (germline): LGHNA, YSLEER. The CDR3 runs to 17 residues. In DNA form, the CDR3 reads TGCGCCAGCAGCCAAGATCCCCCTGGGAACTCTGGAAACACCATATATTTT. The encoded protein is CASSQDPPGNSGNTIYF.

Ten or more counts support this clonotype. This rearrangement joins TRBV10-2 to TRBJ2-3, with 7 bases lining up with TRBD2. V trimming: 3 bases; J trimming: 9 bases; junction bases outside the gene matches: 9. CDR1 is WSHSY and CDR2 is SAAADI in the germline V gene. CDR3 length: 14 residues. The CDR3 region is CASSDGGGRGTQYF. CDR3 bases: TGCGCCAGCAGTGATGGAGGCGGGAGAGGGACGCAGTATTTT.

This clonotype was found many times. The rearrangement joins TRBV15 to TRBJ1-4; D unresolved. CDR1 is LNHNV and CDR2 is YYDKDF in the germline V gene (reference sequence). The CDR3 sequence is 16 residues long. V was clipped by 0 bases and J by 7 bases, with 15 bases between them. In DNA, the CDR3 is TGTGCCACCAGCAGAGACTTGATAGGAGGAGGTGAAAAACTGTTTTTT. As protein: CATSRDLIGGGEKLFF.

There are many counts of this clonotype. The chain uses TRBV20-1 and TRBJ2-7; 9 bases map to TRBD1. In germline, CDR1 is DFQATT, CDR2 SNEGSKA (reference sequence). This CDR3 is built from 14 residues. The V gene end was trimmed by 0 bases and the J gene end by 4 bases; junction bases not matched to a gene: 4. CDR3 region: CSARESDRGYEQYF. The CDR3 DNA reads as TGCAGTGCTAGAGAATCCGACAGGGGGTACGAGCAGTACTTC.

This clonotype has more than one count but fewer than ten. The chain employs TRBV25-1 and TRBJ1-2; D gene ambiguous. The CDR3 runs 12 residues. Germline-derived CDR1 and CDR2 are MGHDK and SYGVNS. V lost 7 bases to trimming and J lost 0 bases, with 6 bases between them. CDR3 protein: CASKAANYGYTF. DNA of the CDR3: TGTGCCAGCAAGGCAGCTAACTATGGCTACACCTTC.

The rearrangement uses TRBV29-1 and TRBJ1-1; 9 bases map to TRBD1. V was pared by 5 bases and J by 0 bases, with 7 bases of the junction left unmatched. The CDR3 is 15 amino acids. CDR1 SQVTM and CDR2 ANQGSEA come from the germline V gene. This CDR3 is CSVMDRGGVNTEAFF. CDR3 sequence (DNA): TGCAGCGTTATGGACAGGGGAGGGGTGAACACTGAAGCTTTCTTT.